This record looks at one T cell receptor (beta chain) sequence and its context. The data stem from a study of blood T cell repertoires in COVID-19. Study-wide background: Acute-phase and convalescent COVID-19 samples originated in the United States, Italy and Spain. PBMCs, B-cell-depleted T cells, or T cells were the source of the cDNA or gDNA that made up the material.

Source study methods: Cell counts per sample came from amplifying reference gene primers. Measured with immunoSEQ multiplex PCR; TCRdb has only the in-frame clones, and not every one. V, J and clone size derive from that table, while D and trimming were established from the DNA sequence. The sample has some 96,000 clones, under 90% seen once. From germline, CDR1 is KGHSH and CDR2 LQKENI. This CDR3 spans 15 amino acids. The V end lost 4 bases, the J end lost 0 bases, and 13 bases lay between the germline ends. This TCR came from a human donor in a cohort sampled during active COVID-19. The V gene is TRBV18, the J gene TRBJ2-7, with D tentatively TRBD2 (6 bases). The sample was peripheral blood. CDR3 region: CASSQRGTYSYEQYF. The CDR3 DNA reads TGTGCCAGCTCACAAAGAGGGACTTACTCCTACGAGCAGTACTTC.